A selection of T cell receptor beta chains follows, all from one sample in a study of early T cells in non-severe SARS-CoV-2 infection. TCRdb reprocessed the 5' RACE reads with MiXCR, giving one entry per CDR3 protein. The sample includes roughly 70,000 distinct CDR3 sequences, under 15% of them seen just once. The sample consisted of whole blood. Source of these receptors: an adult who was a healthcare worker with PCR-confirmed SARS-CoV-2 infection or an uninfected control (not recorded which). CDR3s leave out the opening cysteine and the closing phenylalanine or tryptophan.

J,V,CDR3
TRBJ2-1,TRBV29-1,SSASGYNEQF
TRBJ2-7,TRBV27,ASRPYLDRVKPYEQY
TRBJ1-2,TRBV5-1,ASSLAAGRENGYT
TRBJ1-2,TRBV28,ASSSTNYGYT
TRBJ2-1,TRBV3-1,ASSQARSAQGQF
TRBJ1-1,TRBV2,ASSFTRVGEAF
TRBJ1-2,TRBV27,ASSLDSLYGYT
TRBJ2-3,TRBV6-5,ASSQGTDTQY
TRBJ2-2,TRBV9,ASSESSHGELF
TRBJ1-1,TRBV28,ASYSRGTEAF
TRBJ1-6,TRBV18,ASSPRTDNNSPLH
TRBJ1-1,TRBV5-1,ASSPGERVNTEAF
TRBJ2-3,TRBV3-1,ASSQASGHTDTQY
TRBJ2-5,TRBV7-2,ASSLLSRKETQY
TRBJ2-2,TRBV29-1,SVDWGRELF
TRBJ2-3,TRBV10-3,ATGLAGGTSTDTQY
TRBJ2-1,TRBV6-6,ASSYPPEDNEQF
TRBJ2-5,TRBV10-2,ASSEPGKGETQY
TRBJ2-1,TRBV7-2,ASSLVLRGGSYNEQF
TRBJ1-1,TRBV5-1,ASSPGHNTEAF
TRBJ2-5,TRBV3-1,ASSQTGANQETQY
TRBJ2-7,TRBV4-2,ASSQLEGGRTYEQY
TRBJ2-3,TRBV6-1,ASRLDGTSTDTQY
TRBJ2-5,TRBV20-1,SVPVGGTWETQY
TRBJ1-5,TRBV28,ASSSRSLPQH
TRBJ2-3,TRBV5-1,ASSLEARSTDTQY
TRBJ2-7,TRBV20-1,SGGLGLYEQY
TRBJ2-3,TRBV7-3,ASSYDIGDTQY
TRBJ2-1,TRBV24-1,ATSDGLAGYEQF
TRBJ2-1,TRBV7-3,ASSYSREKEQF
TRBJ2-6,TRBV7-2,ASSPLVASGANVLT
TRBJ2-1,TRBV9,ASNLGGSNEQF
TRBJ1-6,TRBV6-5,ASSAMDGATYNSPLH
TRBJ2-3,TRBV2,ASRGEMRLAGTDTQY
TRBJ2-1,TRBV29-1,SGGEDEQF
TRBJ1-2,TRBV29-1,SVEGTENGYT
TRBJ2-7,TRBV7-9,ASSQSGRTNEQY
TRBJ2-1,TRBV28,ASSLGRLPHNEQF
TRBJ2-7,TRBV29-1,SVVFRGAGSYEQY
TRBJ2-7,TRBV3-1,ASSQLPWGSYEQY
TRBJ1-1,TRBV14,ASSLAPGVTEAF
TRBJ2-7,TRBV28,ASQGLAGWNEQY
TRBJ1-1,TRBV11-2,ASSFKPSTLNTEAF
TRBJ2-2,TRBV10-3,AISLTGGKTGELF
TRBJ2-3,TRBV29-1,SARGLAASSVDTQY
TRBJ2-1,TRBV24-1,ATRGEFGRGDEQF
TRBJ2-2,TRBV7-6,ASSLLAGATGELF
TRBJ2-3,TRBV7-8,ASSFGGGYDTQY
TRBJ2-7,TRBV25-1,ASGQGAYEQY
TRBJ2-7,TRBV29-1,SIARDSYEQY
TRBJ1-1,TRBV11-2,ASSLAGTGGTEAF
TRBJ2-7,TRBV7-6,ASSRQSWEQQY
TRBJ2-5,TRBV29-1,SDFPGETQY
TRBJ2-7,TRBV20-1,SARVGNLITSYEQY
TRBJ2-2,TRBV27,ASSPGFTGELF
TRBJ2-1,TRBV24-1,ATSDLTSSGYNEQF
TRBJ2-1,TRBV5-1,ASSLSSSGRNNEQF